This passage covers 10 T cell receptor beta chains from one sample sequenced in a study of T cells after yellow fever vaccination. TCRdb reprocessed the 5' RACE reads via MiXCR and lists one record per CDR3 protein. The profile shows some 400,000 distinct CDR3 sequences, roughly 20% of them singletons. Sequences were derived from PBMCs, sampled before the yellow fever booster vaccination. The receptors were gathered from a man between 18 and 29 years old who received the YFV17D yellow fever vaccine.

The chain employs TRBV21-1 and TRBJ1-3; TRBD1 is the table's D call and was not checked against the DNA. TRBV21-1 is labeled a pseudogene. The length of the CDR3 is 17 residues. CDR3 DNA sequence: TGTGCCAGCAGCAAAGTTATGTCCCGATCACCTGGAAACACCATATATTTT. The encoded protein is CASSKVMSRSPGNTIYF.

This clonotype was seen a handful of times. The chain joins TRBV7-2 to TRBJ2-6, with D possibly matching TRBD1 (6 bases). Germline CDR1 is SGHTA and CDR2 is FQGNSA. The CDR3 loop spans 16 amino acids. V lost 5 bases and J 1 base, leaving 12 bases between the germline ends. The CDR3 nucleotides are TGTGCCAGCAGCAGGACAGCAGCATCTGGGGCCAACGTCCTGACTTTC. Its translation is CASSRTAASGANVLTF.

This clonotype was seen ten or more times. The chain recombines TRBV18 with TRBJ1-4; 8 positions agree with TRBD1. CDR1 is KGHSH and CDR2 is LQKENI in the germline V gene. The CDR3 is 13 residues long. Trimming at V came to 3 bases and at J to 6 bases, leaving 0 bases not matched to a gene. For the CDR3, the DNA is TGTGCCAGCTCACCGGGACAGGATGAAAAACTGTTTTTT. Its protein product is CASSPGQDEKLFF.

The table lists this clonotype with a few counts. This chain joins TRBV7-2 and TRBJ2-6, with D possibly TRBD2 on 5 matching bases. CDR1 and CDR2 from the germline V gene are SGHTA and FQGNSA. The CDR3 runs to 15 residues. V dropped 6 bases and J dropped 0 bases, with 9 bases sitting between them. CDR3 sequence: CASRREFSGANVLTF. The CDR3 nucleotides read TGTGCCAGCAGAAGGGAGTTCTCTGGGGCCAACGTCCTGACTTTC.

The V call is TRBV5-1, the J call TRBJ2-2; 9 positions match TRBD1. This CDR3 comprises 15 residues. Trimming removed 4 bases from V and 5 bases from J; junction bases left unmatched: 6. Germline V gene data show CDR1 as SGHRS and CDR2 as YFSETQ. The CDR3 protein is CASSGGTGRTGELFF. The CDR3 DNA reads TGCGCCAGCAGCGGGGGGACAGGGAGGACCGGGGAGCTGTTTTTT.

The chain joins TRBV20-1 to TRBJ1-2; TRBD1 might be the D (6 bases). The V gene's germline CDR1 is DFQATT and CDR2 SNEGSKA (reference sequence). The CDR3 runs 11 residues. The V end was cut by 4 bases, the J end by 8 bases, with 11 bases between. CDR3 residues: CSATGVGGYTF. The CDR3, as DNA: TGCAGTGCTACAGGGGTGGGAGGCTACACCTTC.

This clonotype showed up just a few times. The CDR3 spells CASTTPRDQNTGELFF. The DNA for the CDR3 is TGTGCCAGCACCACCCCCCGGGACCAGAACACCGGGGAGCTGTTTTTT. This chain uses TRBV7-9 with TRBJ2-2; D tentatively reads TRBD1 or TRBD2 (5 bases each). CDR3 length equals 16 residues. Germline V gives CDR1 SEHNR, CDR2 FQNEAQ (reference sequence). V lost 7 bases and J lost 1, with 16 bases in between.

This clonotype came up a few times. The chain links TRBV6-5 to TRBJ2-4; TRBD2 matches 9 bases. J gave up 8 bases and V 5 bases, and 10 bases lay outside the gene matches. This CDR3 comprises 15 residues. Germline V gene sequence: CDR1 MNHEY, CDR2 SVGAGI. CDR3 residues: CASSPSGTLRDIQYF. CDR3 in DNA: TGTGCCAGCAGTCCTAGCGGGACCCTCCGGGACATTCAGTACTTC.

This clonotype was seen only a few times. CDR3 in amino acids: CASNRLGVGNSPLHF. The DNA of the CDR3 is TGTGCCAGCAACCGACTCGGGGTTGGGAATTCACCCCTCCACTTT. The chain recombines TRBV3-1 with TRBJ1-6; D not certain. Trimming shortened V by 7 bases and J by 7 bases, and 17 bases separated the two germline ends. Germline V gene lookup returns CDR1 LGHDT and CDR2 YNNKEL (reference sequence). This CDR3 is 15 amino acids long.

The chain has TRBV29-1 and TRBJ1-2; perhaps TRBD1 as D (5 bases). The germline CDR1 and CDR2 sequences are SQVTM and ANQGSEA. CDR3 size: 13 residues. V shed 4 bases and J shed 3 bases, with 12 bases lying between them. The CDR3 region has the DNA TGCAGCGTTGGGGAGGGGATGGACTATGGCTACACCTTC. Amino acid sequence: CSVGEGMDYGYTF.